The subject of this entry is one T cell receptor beta chain. 60 Vbeta and 13 Jbeta primers were used in PCR. Here immunoSEQ multiplex PCR was the method, and the copy in TCRdb shows in-frame clones only, minus some. The sample has 180,000 or so clones; about 79% are singletons. These data are taken from a study of cytomegalovirus exposure and HLA in healthy donors. This CDR3 contains 16 residues. The V and J ends lost 4 bases and 1 base, in that order; junction bases with no gene match: 6. Germline CDR1 and CDR2: LNHDA and SQIVND (reference sequence). The material sequenced was PBMCs. The chain carries TRBV19 and TRBJ2-2; 7 bases map to TRBD1. This receptor was identified in a female donor in good health and CMV-seronegative. The CDR3 coding sequence is TGTGCCAGTAGTAACCTGGGACAGATGAACACCGGGGAGCTGTTTTTT. This sequence encodes CASSNLGQMNTGELFF.